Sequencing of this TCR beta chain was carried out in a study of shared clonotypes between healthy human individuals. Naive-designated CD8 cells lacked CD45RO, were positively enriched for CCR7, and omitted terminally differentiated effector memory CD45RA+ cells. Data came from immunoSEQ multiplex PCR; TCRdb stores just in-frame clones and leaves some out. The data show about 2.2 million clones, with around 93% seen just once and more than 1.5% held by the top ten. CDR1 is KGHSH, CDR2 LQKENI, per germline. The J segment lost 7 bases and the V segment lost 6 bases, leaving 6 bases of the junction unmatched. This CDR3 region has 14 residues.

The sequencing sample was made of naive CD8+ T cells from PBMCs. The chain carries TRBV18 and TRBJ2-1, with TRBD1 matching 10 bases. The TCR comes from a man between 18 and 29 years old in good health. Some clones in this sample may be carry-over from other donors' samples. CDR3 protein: CASSAGTGVNEQFF. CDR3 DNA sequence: TGTGCCAGCTCTGCCGGGACAGGGGTAAATGAGCAGTTCTTC.